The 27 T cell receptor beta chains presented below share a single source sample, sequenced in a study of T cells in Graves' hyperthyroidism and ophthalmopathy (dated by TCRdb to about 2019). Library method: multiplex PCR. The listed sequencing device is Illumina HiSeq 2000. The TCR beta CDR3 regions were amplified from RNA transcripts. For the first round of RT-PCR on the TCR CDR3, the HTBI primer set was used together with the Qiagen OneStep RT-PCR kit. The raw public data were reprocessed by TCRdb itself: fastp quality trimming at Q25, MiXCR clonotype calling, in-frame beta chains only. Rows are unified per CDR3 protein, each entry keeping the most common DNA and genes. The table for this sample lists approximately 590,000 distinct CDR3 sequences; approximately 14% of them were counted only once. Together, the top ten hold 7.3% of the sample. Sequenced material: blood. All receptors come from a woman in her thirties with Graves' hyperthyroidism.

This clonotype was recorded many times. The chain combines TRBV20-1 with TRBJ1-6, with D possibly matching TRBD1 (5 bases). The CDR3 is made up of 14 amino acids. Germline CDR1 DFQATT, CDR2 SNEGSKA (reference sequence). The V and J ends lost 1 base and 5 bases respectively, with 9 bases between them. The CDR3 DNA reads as TGCAGTGCTAGAGGCGGCAGGGATAATTCACCCCTCCACTTT. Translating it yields CSARGGRDNSPLHF.

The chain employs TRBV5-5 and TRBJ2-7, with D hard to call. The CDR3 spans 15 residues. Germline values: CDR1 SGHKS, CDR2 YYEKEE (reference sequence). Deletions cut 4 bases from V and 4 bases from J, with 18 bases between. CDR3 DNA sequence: TGTGCCAGCAGCCGCGTCGCGAAGGGTGGGTACGAGCAGTACTTC. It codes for CASSRVAKGGYEQYF. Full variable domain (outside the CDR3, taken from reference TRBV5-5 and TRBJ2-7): DAGVTQSPTHLIKTRGQQVTLRCSPISGHKSVSWYQQVLGQGPQFIFQYYEKEERGRGNFPDRFSARQFPNYSSELNVNALLLGDSALYLCASSRVAKGGYEQYFGPGTRLTVT.

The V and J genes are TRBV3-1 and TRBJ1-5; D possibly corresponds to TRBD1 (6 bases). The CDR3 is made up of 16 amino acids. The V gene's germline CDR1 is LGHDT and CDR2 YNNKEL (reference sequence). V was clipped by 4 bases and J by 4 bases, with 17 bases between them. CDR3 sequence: CASSLLRDIWNQPQHF. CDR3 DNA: TGTGCCAGCAGCCTCCTACGGGACATCTGGAATCAGCCCCAGCATTTT.

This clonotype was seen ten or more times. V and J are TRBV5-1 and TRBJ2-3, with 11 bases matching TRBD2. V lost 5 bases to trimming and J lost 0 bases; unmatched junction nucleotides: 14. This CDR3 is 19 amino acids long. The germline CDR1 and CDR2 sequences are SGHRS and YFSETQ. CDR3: CASRPSGTSGSSSTDTQYF. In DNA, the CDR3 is TGCGCCAGCAGACCGTCCGGGACTAGCGGTTCCTCTAGCACAGATACGCAGTATTTT.

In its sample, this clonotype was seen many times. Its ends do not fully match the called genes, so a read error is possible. The CDR3 DNA reads as TGTGCCAGCAATGAACACTTGAACACTGAAGCTTTCTTT. Translated: CASNEHLNTEAFF. The chain employs TRBV6-1 and TRBJ1-1; D remains unclear. Germline V gene lookup returns CDR1 MNHNS and CDR2 SASEGT. The CDR3 loop spans 13 amino acids.

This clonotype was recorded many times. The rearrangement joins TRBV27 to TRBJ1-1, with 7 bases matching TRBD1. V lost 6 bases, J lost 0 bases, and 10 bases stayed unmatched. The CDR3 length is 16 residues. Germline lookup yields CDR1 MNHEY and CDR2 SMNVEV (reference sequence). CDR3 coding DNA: TGTGCCAGCAGACCAATGGGGACAGTATTGAACACTGAAGCTTTCTTT. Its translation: CASRPMGTVLNTEAFF.

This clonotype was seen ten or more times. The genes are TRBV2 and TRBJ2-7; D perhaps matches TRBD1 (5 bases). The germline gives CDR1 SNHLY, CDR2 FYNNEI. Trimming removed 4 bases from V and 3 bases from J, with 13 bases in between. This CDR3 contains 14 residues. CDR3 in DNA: TGTGCCAGCAGTGTGATGGGGCTCGGCTACGAGCAGTACTTC. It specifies CASSVMGLGYEQYF.

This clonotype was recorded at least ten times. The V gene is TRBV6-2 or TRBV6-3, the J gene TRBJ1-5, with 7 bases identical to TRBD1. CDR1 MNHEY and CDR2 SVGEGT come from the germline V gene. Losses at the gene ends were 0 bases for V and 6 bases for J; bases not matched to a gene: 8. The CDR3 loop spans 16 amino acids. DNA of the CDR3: TGTGCCAGCAGTTACTCTTGGGGACGGGACAGTCAGCCCCAGCATTTT. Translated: CASSYSWGRDSQPQHF.

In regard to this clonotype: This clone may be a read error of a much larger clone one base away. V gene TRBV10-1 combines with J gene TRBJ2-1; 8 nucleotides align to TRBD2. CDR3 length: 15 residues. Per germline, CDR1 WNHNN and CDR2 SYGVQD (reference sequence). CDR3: CASSEFGSGTNGQFF. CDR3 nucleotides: TGCGCCAGCAGTGAGTTCGGTAGCGGGACCAATGGGCAGTTCTTC.

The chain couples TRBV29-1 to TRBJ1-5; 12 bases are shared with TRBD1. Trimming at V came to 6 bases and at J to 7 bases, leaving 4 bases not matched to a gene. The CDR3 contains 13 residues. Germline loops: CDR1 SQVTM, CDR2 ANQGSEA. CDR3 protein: CSVAGTGGQPQHF. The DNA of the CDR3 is TGCAGCGTCGCCGGGACAGGGGGCCAGCCCCAGCATTTT.

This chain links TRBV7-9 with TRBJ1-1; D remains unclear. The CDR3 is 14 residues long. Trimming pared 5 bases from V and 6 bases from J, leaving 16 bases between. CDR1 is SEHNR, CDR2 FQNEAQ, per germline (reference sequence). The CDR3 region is CASSPPDRVAEAFF. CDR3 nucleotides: TGTGCCAGCAGCCCCCCAGATCGAGTCGCTGAAGCTTTCTTT.

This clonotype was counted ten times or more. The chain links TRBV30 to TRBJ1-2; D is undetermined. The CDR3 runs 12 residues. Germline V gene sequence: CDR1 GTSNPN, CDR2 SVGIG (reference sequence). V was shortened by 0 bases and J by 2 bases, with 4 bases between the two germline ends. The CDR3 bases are TGTGCCTGGAGTGTATGGAACTATGGCTACACCTTC. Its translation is CAWSVWNYGYTF.

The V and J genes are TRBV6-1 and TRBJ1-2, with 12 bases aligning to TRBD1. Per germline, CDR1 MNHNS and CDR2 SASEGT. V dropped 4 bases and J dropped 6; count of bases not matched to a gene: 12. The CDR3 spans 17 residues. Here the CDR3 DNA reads TGTGCCAGCAGTGTTGGCCGGGACAGGGGGCCTGTTAATGGCTACACCTTC. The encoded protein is CASSVGRDRGPVNGYTF.

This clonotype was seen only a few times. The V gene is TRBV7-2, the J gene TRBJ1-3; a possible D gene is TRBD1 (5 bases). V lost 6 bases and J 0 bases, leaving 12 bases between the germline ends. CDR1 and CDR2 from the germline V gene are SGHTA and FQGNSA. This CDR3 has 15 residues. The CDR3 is CASRIDSSSGNTIYF. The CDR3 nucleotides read TGTGCCAGCAGGATAGACAGTAGCTCTGGAAACACCATATATTTT.

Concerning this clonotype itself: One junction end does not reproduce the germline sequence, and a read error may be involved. CDR3 coding DNA: TGTGTCAGCAGCCCAGAGACAGGGGGCACAGATACGCAGTATTTT. Amino acids: CVSSPETGGTDTQYF. V gene TRBV7-8 combines with J gene TRBJ2-3, with 8 nucleotides matching TRBD1. CDR3 length equals 15 residues. Germline values: CDR1 SGHVS, CDR2 FQNEAQ. The whole variable domain, remainder taken from reference TRBV7-8 and TRBJ2-3, is GAGVSQSPRYKVAKRGQDVALRCDPISGHVSLFWYQQALGQGPEFLTYFQNEAQLDKSGLPSDRFFAERPEGSVSTLKIQRTQQEDSAVYLCVSSPETGGTDTQYFGPGTRLTVL.

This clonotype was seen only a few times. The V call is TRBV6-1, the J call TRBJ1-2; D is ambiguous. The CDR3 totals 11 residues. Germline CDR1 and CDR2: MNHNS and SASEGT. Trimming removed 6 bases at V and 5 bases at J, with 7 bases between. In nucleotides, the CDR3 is TGTGCCAGCAGAAGGGAGTATGGCTACACCTTC. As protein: CASRREYGYTF.

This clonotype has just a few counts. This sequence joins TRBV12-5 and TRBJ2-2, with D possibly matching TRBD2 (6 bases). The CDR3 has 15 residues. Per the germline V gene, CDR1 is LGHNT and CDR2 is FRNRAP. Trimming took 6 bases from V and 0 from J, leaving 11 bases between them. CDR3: CASGRDFANTGELFF. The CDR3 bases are TGTGCTAGTGGGAGGGACTTCGCGAACACCGGGGAGCTGTTTTTT.

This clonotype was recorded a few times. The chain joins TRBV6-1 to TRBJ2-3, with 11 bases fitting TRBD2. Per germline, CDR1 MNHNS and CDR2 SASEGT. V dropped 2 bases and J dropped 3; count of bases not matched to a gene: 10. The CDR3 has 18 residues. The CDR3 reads CASSETGASGRRTDTQYF. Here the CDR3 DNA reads TGTGCCAGCAGTGAAACGGGGGCTAGCGGGAGGAGGACAGATACGCAGTATTTT.

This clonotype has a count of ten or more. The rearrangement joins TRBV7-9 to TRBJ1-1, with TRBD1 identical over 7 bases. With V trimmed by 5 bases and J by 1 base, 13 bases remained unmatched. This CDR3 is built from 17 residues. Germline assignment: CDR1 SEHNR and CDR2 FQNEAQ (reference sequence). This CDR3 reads CASSIPVTGTANTEAFF. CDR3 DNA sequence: TGTGCCAGCAGCATTCCCGTCACCGGGACAGCGAACACTGAAGCTTTCTTT. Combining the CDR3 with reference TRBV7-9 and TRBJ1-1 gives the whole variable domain DTGVSQNPRHKITKRGQNVTFRCDPISEHNRLYWYRQTLGQGPEFLTYFQNEAQLEKSRLLSDRFSAERPKGSFSTLEIQRTEQGDSAMYLCASSIPVTGTANTEAFFGQGTRLTVV.

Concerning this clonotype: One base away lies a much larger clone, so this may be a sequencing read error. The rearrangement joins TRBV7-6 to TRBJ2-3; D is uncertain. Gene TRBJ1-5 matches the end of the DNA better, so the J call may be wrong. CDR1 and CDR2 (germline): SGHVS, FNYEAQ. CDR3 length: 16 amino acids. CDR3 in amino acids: CASSLFTGSAADTQHF. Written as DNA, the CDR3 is TGTGCCAGCAGCTTATTTACGGGATCAGCCGCAGATACGCAGCATTTT.

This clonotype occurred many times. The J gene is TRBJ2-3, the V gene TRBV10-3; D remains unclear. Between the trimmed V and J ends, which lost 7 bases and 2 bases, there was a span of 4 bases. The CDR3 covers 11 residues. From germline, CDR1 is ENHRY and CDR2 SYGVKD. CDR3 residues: CAIKNTDTQYF. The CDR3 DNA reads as TGTGCCATCAAGAACACAGATACGCAGTATTTT.

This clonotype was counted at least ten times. The CDR3 nucleotides read TGTGCCAGCAGTGAATACCTCAGGGGACTAGCCTACGAGCAGTACTTC. As protein: CASSEYLRGLAYEQYF. The V and J genes are TRBV6-1 and TRBJ2-7, with 8 bases identical to TRBD2. CDR3 size: 16 residues. Germline CDR1 reads MNHNS; CDR2 reads SASEGT. With V trimmed by 2 bases and J by 2 bases, 8 bases remained unmatched.

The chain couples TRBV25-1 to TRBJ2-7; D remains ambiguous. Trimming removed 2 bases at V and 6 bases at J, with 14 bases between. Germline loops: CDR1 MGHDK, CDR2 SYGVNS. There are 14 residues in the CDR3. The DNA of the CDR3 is TGTGCCAGCAGTGAAGTTGACGCGGTCGGCGAGCAGTACTTC. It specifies CASSEVDAVGEQYF.

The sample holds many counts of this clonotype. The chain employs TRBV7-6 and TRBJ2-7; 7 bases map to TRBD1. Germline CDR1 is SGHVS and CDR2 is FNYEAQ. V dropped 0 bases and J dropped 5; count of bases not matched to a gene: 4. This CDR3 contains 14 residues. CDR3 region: CASSLARQGNEQYF. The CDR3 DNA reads TGTGCCAGCAGCTTAGCGAGACAGGGCAACGAGCAGTACTTC.

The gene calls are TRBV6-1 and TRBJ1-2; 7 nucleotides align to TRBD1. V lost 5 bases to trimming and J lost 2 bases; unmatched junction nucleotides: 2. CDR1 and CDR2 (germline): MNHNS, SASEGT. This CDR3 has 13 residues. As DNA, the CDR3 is TGTGCCAGCAGTAAGACAGGGAACTATGGCTACACCTTC. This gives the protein CASSKTGNYGYTF.

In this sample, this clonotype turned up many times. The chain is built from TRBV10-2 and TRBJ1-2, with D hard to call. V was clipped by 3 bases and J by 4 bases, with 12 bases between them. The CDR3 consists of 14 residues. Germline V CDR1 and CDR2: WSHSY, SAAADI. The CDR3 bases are TGCGCCAGCAGTGACGATGCAGGCAGCTATGGCTACACCTTC. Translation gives CASSDDAGSYGYTF.

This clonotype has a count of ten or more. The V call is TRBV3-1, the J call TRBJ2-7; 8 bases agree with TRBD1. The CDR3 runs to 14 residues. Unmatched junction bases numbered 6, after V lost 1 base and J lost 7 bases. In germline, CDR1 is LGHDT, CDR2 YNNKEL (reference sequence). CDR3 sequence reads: CASSQADRGWEQYF. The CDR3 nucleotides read TGTGCCAGCAGCCAAGCTGACAGGGGCTGGGAGCAGTACTTC.